This T cell receptor (beta chain) derives from a study of regulatory T cells in long-lasting Graves disease. General study results and limits: Persistent Graves' patients possessed reduced TCR diversity relative to recently diagnosed ones. In persistent patients, shared public clonotypes (2,741) outnumbered those in new patients (approximately 940).

The CDR3 covers 15 residues. The germline gives CDR1 SGHVS, CDR2 FQNEAQ. The sample holds a few counts of this clonotype. Its cognate antigen is unknown. Mismatch with germline at one junction end may stem from a read error. Time point noted: persistent/refractory GD, antithyroid drugs over 5 years with positive TRAb. From RNA extracted from PBMCs, the TCR library was made. Graves' disease diagnoses followed American Thyroid Association guidelines. As a group, patients came from one endocrinology department in Xi'an, China. Sequencing libraries for TCR beta were prepared with iRepertoire HTBI primers and Arm-PCR of CDR3 regions. Each CDR3 protein gets one entry after TCRdb re-called the multiplex PCR reads with MiXCR. Counted here are roughly 500,000 distinct CDR3 sequences, around a fifth occurring once; the ten biggest clones make up around 13%.

The clonotype comes from a female donor with Graves disease. The chain recombines TRBV7-8 with TRBJ1-1, with TRBD1 as a possible D gene (6 bases). The sequencing used peripheral blood mononuclear cells (PBMCs), collected when the disease was refractory, from a patient treated with antithyroid drugs. CDR3 in DNA: TGTGCCAGCAGCTTAGCCGGGACACCGAACACTAAAGCTTTCTTT. It translates to CASSLAGTPNTKAFF.